What follows is one T cell receptor beta chain and its context. Its target is unknown. Aged roughly 6 to 90, donors were systemically healthy Caucasians from Russia. Total RNA was extracted at no less than 6 micrograms per sample. This entry belongs to a study of blood T cells in healthy people across ages. Regarding the study as a whole: Both naive CD4+ cell counts and diversity were greater in long-lived donors than in aged donors.

PCR was performed a second time for roughly 7 to 12 cycles using a sample-barcoded 5' primer and a J-beta primer mix. Researchers report that a template-switch adaptor with 12 random nucleotides tagged each cDNA molecule. In TCRdb, the 5' RACE reads were re-called with MiXCR into one record per CDR3 protein. Altogether nearly 1 million distinct CDR3 sequences are present, about 51% being singletons, with the ten largest covering 20% to 25%. Germline values: CDR1 MNHEY, CDR2 SMNVEV (reference sequence). Trimming left V 6 bases short and J 5 bases short, with 13 bases between. The CDR3 runs to 13 residues.

The V gene is TRBV27, the J gene TRBJ1-2, with D hard to call. The sequenced sample consisted of blood. The sequence came from a woman in her fifties or sixties in good health. The chain's CDR3 is CASRGRRTYGYTF. The CDR3 nucleotides are TGTGCCAGCAGAGGGCGGCGAACGTATGGCTACACCTTC.